This note documents a single T cell receptor (beta chain) sequence. TCRdb's copy holds only in-frame clones and misses some; the assay was immunoSEQ multiplex PCR. The sample shows some 120,000 clones, roughly 90% of them seen only once. After removal of 0 bases from V and 3 bases from J, the junction contained 5 bases not matched to a gene. The CDR3 length is 16 residues. Germline V gives CDR1 KGHSH, CDR2 LQKENI. The entry originates in a study of T cell responses to AZD1222 COVID-19 vaccine. The V and J genes are TRBV18 and TRBJ2-1; TRBD2 agrees at 7 bases. The input for sequencing was peripheral blood, taken on day 0 of AZD1222 vaccination. This receptor was identified in an adult in good health. CDR3 sequence (DNA): TGTGCCAGCTCACCACCCCTAGCGGCCCTCTACAATGAGCAGTTCTTC. Residues: CASSPPLAALYNEQFF.